One sample yielded the 23 T cell receptor beta chains listed below, sequenced in a study of patients and donors after allogeneic stem cell transplantation. MiXCR, run by TCRdb on the RT-PCR reads, gives a single entry per CDR3 protein. Of about 960,000 distinct CDR3 sequences detected, roughly 17% appear once; the ten largest clones hold 6%. The specimen sequenced was blood, either unsorted or a sorted T cell fraction (not recorded which). The receptors derive from a human donor who was either an allogeneic HSCT recipient or a stem cell or donor lymphocyte infusion donor (not recorded which). It is not recorded whose cells these are; they may come from a transplant donor.

CDR3 in DNA: TGTGCCAGCAGCTTCGGCAAAAAGACCCAGTACTTC. Amino acid sequence: CASSFGKKTQYF. The chain joins TRBV7-2 to TRBJ2-5; D is unclear. Between the trimmed V and J ends, which lost 3 bases and 6 bases, there was a span of 8 bases. This CDR3 contains 12 residues. Germline loops: CDR1 SGHTA, CDR2 FQGNSA.

This clonotype has just a few counts. The chain's CDR3 is CASGLSAYNEQFF. The DNA of the CDR3 is TGTGCCAGCGGGCTCTCCGCGTACAATGAGCAGTTCTTC. This sequence joins TRBV7-9 and TRBJ2-1, with D hard to call. This CDR3 has 13 residues. V lost 8 bases and J 4 bases, leaving 12 bases between the germline ends. Germline values: CDR1 SEHNR, CDR2 FQNEAQ (reference sequence).

The genes are TRBV7-3 and TRBJ2-2; no clear D gene. In germline, CDR1 is SGHTA, CDR2 FQGTGA. The V gene lost 2 bases and the J gene lost 7 bases, with 14 bases spanning the gap. The CDR3 contains 15 residues. This CDR3 is CASSLRIGGSGELFF. The CDR3 DNA reads TGTGCCAGCAGCTTACGAATCGGTGGTAGCGGGGAGCTGTTTTTT.

This chain links TRBV7-8 with TRBJ1-1, with a weak D call TRBD1 (5 bases). V was shortened by 7 bases and J by 4 bases, with 25 bases between the two germline ends. The germline V gene has CDR1 SGHVS and CDR2 FQNEAQ. The length of the CDR3 is 17 residues. The CDR3 sequence: CASTQGRVGKLGTEAFF. The CDR3 DNA sequence: TGTGCCAGCACCCAGGGTAGGGTGGGGAAATTGGGCACTGAAGCTTTCTTT.

This clonotype was seen a few times. The chain couples TRBV29-1 to TRBJ2-1, with 10 positions matching TRBD2. The germline V gene has CDR1 SQVTM and CDR2 ANQGSEA. The CDR3 has 12 amino acids. The V and J ends lost 4 bases and 9 bases, in that order; junction bases with no gene match: 3. The CDR3 here is CSVGSGRTEQFF. For the CDR3, the DNA is TGCAGCGTTGGTAGCGGGAGGACTGAGCAGTTCTTC.

The sample holds a few counts of this clonotype. The chain has TRBV4-1 and TRBJ2-5; D gene uncertain. V was pared by 1 base and J by 5 bases, with 8 bases between. Germline V gene lookup returns CDR1 MGHRA and CDR2 YSYEKL. The CDR3 sequence is 13 residues long. The CDR3 loop is CASSQVLPETQYF. The CDR3 coding sequence is TGCGCCAGCAGCCAAGTCCTTCCGGAGACCCAGTACTTC.

This clonotype has just a few counts. The V and J genes are TRBV6-1 and TRBJ2-5; 10 nucleotides match TRBD2. CDR1 and CDR2 (germline): MNHNS, SASEGT. Trimming removed 3 bases from V and 1 base from J; junction bases left unmatched: 5. This CDR3 has 16 amino acids. The CDR3 region has the DNA TGTGCCAGCAGTGATCTACTAGCGGGACTCCAAGAGACCCAGTACTTC. Translated: CASSDLLAGLQETQYF.

This clonotype was observed many times. For the CDR3, the DNA is TGTGCCAGCAGTCAACCCGGGACTAGCGGGTACAATGAGCAGTTCTTC. Translated: CASSQPGTSGYNEQFF. The rearrangement links TRBV7-9 to TRBJ2-1; 12 bases fit TRBD2. Trimming took 6 bases from V and 4 from J; bases not matched to a gene: 7. CDR3 length equals 16 residues. Germline loops: CDR1 SEHNR, CDR2 FQNEAQ (reference sequence).

Points on this clonotype: The junction does not match germline at one end; this may be a read error. The gene calls are TRBV6-5 and TRBJ1-2, with 7 bases matching TRBD1. This CDR3 has 15 residues. Germline V CDR1 and CDR2: MNHEY, SVGAGI. CDR3 in amino acids: CASGYSTGKGYGYTF. CDR3 nucleotide sequence: TGTGCCAGCGGTTACTCGACAGGGAAAGGCTATGGCTACACCTTC.

In its sample, this clonotype was seen a few times. This sequence joins TRBV28 and TRBJ1-5; D is undetermined. The length of the CDR3 is 13 residues. Germline CDR1 and CDR2: MDHEN and SYDVKM. Trimming took off 10 bases at V and 0 bases at J, with 10 bases between the two ends. The CDR3 protein is CATRMDSNQPQHF. The CDR3 DNA is TGTGCCACTAGAATGGATAGCAATCAGCCCCAGCATTTT.

The V and J genes are TRBV20-1 and TRBJ1-5; D unresolved. Germline-derived CDR1 and CDR2 are DFQATT and SNEGSKA (reference sequence). V lost 6 bases, J lost 3 bases, and 12 bases lay in between. CDR3 size: 13 residues. The CDR3 reads CSATTRTNQPQHF. CDR3 nucleotides: TGCAGTGCCACAACCAGGACCAATCAGCCCCAGCATTTT.

This clonotype was counted only a few times. The chain recombines TRBV29-1 with TRBJ1-3, with D tentatively TRBD1 (6 bases). The ends were cut back, 2 bases at V and 0 bases at J, with 11 bases in the middle. Germline lookup yields CDR1 SQVTM and CDR2 ANQGSEA. CDR3 length equals 15 residues. CDR3 DNA sequence: TGCAGCGTTGAACATCAGGGGAGCTCTGGAAACACCATATATTTT. Protein: CSVEHQGSSGNTIYF. The whole variable domain, filled in from reference TRBV29-1 and TRBJ1-3, reads SAVISQKPSRDICQRGTSLTIQCQVDSQVTMMFWYRQQPGQSLTLIATANQGSEATYESGFVIDKFPISRPNLTFSTLTVSNMSPEDSSIYLCSVEHQGSSGNTIYFGEGSWLTVV.

The gene calls are TRBV7-6 and TRBJ1-3; D perhaps matches TRBD1 (5 bases). Trimming cost V 5 bases and J 4 bases, with 15 bases left between them. This CDR3 comprises 15 residues. Germline V lookup: CDR1 SGHVS, CDR2 FNYEAQ. The CDR3 nucleotides are TGTGCCAGCAGCGTAAAACCCGGGGCAGGAAACACCATATATTTT. Amino acids: CASSVKPGAGNTIYF.

In this sample, this clonotype turned up many times. V gene TRBV20-1 combines with J gene TRBJ2-2, with unresolved D. V shed 3 bases and J shed 7 bases, with 15 bases lying between them. CDR3 length: 14 residues. Per the germline V gene, CDR1 is DFQATT and CDR2 is SNEGSKA (reference sequence). The CDR3 DNA reads as TGCAGTGCTAGGACTCGGCCCTTTGACGGGGAGCTGTTTTTT. As protein: CSARTRPFDGELFF.

This clonotype has only a few counts. The chain employs TRBV5-1 and TRBJ2-1, with unresolved D. CDR3 length equals 15 residues. Trimming removed 0 bases at V and 2 bases at J, with 9 bases between. Per germline, CDR1 SGHRS and CDR2 YFSETQ. In DNA form, the CDR3 reads TGCGCCAGCAGCTTGGTGTTTGATACCTACAATGAGCAGTTCTTC. It is translated as CASSLVFDTYNEQFF.

This rearrangement joins TRBV2 to TRBJ2-3; D is ambiguous. Trimming left V 1 base short and J 3 bases short, with 8 bases between. Germline V CDR1 and CDR2: SNHLY, FYNNEI. The CDR3 contains 14 residues. In nucleotides, the CDR3 is TGTGCCAGCAGTGAAGGTGTATATACAGATACGCAGTATTTT. Translated: CASSEGVYTDTQYF.

The chain combines TRBV2 with TRBJ1-1, with D uncertain. The CDR3 length is 16 residues. The V gene lost 7 bases and the J gene lost 1 base, with 19 bases spanning the gap. Germline loops: CDR1 SNHLY, CDR2 FYNNEI. The CDR3 bases are TGTGCCAGCATTGGGGTGGGCCCAAGCAGGAACACTGAAGCTTTCTTT. It specifies CASIGVGPSRNTEAFF.

The rearrangement links TRBV20-1 to TRBJ1-2; 8 bases align to TRBD1. V dropped 1 base and J dropped 3; count of bases not matched to a gene: 7. The CDR3 runs to 15 residues. Germline CDR1 is DFQATT and CDR2 is SNEGSKA (reference sequence). The CDR3 DNA reads TGCAGTGCTAGAGCAGGGACAGGCCCCGACTATGGCTACACCTTC. Amino acids: CSARAGTGPDYGYTF.

This clonotype was seen a few times. The chain is built from TRBV2 and TRBJ1-1, with 8 bases identical to TRBD1. After removal of 6 bases from V and 6 bases from J, the junction contained 12 bases not matched to a gene. This CDR3 has 15 residues. Germline CDR1 SNHLY, CDR2 FYNNEI. CDR3 residues: CASSRTRDRRPEAFF. In nucleotides, the CDR3 is TGTGCCAGCAGCCGTACTCGGGACAGGCGGCCTGAAGCTTTCTTT.

The chain has TRBV29-1 and TRBJ2-3; 7 bases line up with TRBD2. Germline V gene data show CDR1 as SQVTM and CDR2 as ANQGSEA. CDR3 size: 18 residues. The junction had 19 bases not matched to a gene; V was cut back by 3 bases and J by 4 bases. CDR3 region: CSVDGLSGVTTEADTQYF. CDR3 in DNA: TGCAGCGTTGATGGTTTAAGCGGGGTGACGACTGAAGCAGATACGCAGTATTTT.

This clonotype has more than one count but fewer than ten. The chain has TRBV5-1 and TRBJ2-5; D possibly corresponds to TRBD2 (6 bases). Germline lookup yields CDR1 SGHRS and CDR2 YFSETQ. Between the trimmed V and J ends, which lost 0 bases and 3 bases, there was a span of 12 bases. The CDR3 is made up of 15 amino acids. CDR3 loop: CASSLVPGGKETQYF. The CDR3 nucleotides read TGCGCCAGCAGCTTGGTTCCAGGCGGGAAAGAGACCCAGTACTTC.

This clonotype occurred a few times. This rearrangement joins TRBV20-1 to TRBJ2-1; unclear D gene. CDR1 DFQATT and CDR2 SNEGSKA come from the germline V gene (reference sequence). Trimming pared 5 bases from V and 8 bases from J, leaving 13 bases between. The CDR3 is 12 residues long. The CDR3 region has the DNA TGCAGTGCTCTCACCCATAAGGATGAGCAGTTCTTC. Protein product: CSALTHKDEQFF.

V gene TRBV21-1 combines with J gene TRBJ2-7. TRBV21-1 is a listed pseudogene. The CDR3 has 13 amino acids. CDR3 nucleotide sequence: TGTGCCGGCCAGTCGAAGGCGAGCTACGAGCAGTACTTC. Translation: CAGQSKASYEQYF.